The entry below describes one T cell receptor beta chain. Its specificity is not known. This sample is part of a study of cytomegalovirus exposure and HLA in healthy donors. Across the whole study: The 120 validation repertoires, a later analysis reported, used the same platform as the 650 to 800 repertoires from the first cohort.

Study-wide results and caveats: According to the study, roughly 160 TCR beta chains were cytomegalovirus-associated.

Generated by immunoSEQ multiplex PCR, the TCRdb table keeps only in-frame clones and is missing some. The sample holds 82,000 or so clones, 90% to 95% seen once. The specimen sequenced was PBMCs. The sequence came from a man younger than 30 in good health and CMV-seronegative.

CDR3 amino acids: CASSEGTASSGNTIYF. The CDR3 DNA is TGCGCCAGCAGCGAAGGGACAGCCTCATCTGGAAACACCATATATTTT. This chain connects TRBV10-2 to TRBJ1-3; 7 bases map to TRBD1. CDR1 and CDR2 from the germline V gene are WSHSY and SAAADI. V lost 6 bases, J lost 1 base, and 9 bases stayed unmatched. The CDR3 sequence is 16 residues long.